This T cell receptor beta chain emerged from a study of blood T cell repertoires in COVID-19. Turning to the study itself: The analysed material was cDNA or gDNA that came from T cells, B-cell-depleted T cells, or PBMCs.

Only in-frame clones appear in the TCRdb table, and some are missing; sequencing was by immunoSEQ multiplex PCR. The sample has fewer than 350,000 clones, around 85% seen once; the top ten hold 1.9%. The length of the CDR3 is 16 residues. In germline, CDR1 is LNHDA, CDR2 SQIVND (reference sequence). V was pared by 7 bases and J by 0 bases, with 9 bases of the junction left unmatched. Exposed study participants had met a COVID-19 case within 2 weeks before entry. The J gene is TRBJ1-5, the V gene TRBV19, with TRBD1 matching over 7 bases. The receptor's source is a woman aged 25-40 years who had been exposed to COVID-19. Sequenced sample: PBMCs or T cells enriched from blood (not recorded which). The DNA for the CDR3 is TGTGCCAGTACCAGACGAGACAGGGATAGCAATCAGCCCCAGCATTTT. Its translation: CASTRRDRDSNQPQHF.